Listed below are T cell receptor beta chains from one sample, sequenced in a study of T cells in Graves' hyperthyroidism and ophthalmopathy. TCRdb recomputed calls from the multiplex PCR reads with MiXCR, one row per CDR3 protein. The data show 200,000 to 250,000 distinct CDR3 sequences, less than 20% seen once. The sample comprised blood. The receptors come from a woman aged 45-59 years with Graves' hyperthyroidism. Each CDR3 is given with its conserved first and last residue. D genes are given only for firm matches. The size field is filled for only some rows; it gives once, few, many or a size class.

j_call | v_call | d_call | clone_size | cdr3_aa | cdr3_nt
TRBJ2-5 | TRBV7-2 | - | - | CASSLAGELETQYF | TGTGCCAGCAGCTTAGCTGGGGAATTAGAGACCCAGTACTTC
TRBJ2-5 | TRBV5-4 | TRBD2 | many | CASSSPTSSGRETQYF | TGTGCCAGCAGCTCCCCGACTTCTAGCGGGAGGGAGACCCAGTACTTC
TRBJ2-7 | TRBV19 | - | few | CASSISDSNYEQYF | TGTGCCAGTAGTATTTCGGACTCGAACTACGAGCAGTACTTC
TRBJ1-2 | TRBV18 | - | few | CASSPADLYGYTF | TGTGCCAGCTCCCCTGCAGATCTCTATGGCTACACCTTC
TRBJ1-5 | TRBV7-8 | TRBD1 | few | CASSWNRTGVKGNQPQHF | TGTGCCAGCAGTTGGAACCGGACAGGGGTAAAGGGCAATCAGCCCCAGCATTTT
TRBJ2-1 | TRBV5-6 | - | many | CASSFQGAHSEQFF | TGTGCCAGCAGCTTCCAAGGAGCCCACAGTGAGCAGTTCTTC
TRBJ1-1 | TRBV12-3/TRBV12-4 | TRBD1 | many | CASRGGQNMNTEAFF | TGTGCCAGCAGGGGGGGACAGAACATGAACACTGAAGCTTTCTTT
TRBJ2-7 | TRBV9 | TRBD2 | many | CASSVGTSGSDYEQYF | TGTGCCAGCAGCGTAGGGACTAGCGGGAGTGATTACGAGCAGTACTTC
TRBJ2-1 | TRBV6-1 | - | many | CASSEWGAGEQFF | TGTGCCAGCAGTGAATGGGGGGCAGGTGAGCAGTTCTTC
TRBJ2-5 | TRBV3-1 | TRBD2 | many | CASSQFSSGRKETQYF | TGTGCCAGCAGCCAATTCTCTAGCGGAAGGAAGGAGACCCAGTACTTC
TRBJ2-1 | TRBV18 | TRBD2 | - | CASSPTSGKSNEQFF | TGTGCCAGCTCACCAACTAGCGGGAAATCCAATGAGCAGTTCTTC
TRBJ2-1 | TRBV11-2 | TRBD1 | many | CASSLDQSGGRGEQFF | TGTGCCAGCAGCTTAGATCAGTCAGGGGGAAGGGGTGAGCAGTTCTTC
TRBJ2-5 | TRBV12-3/TRBV12-4 | - | many | CASTYGLKETQYF | TGTGCCAGCACCTACGGGTTAAAAGAGACCCAGTACTTC
TRBJ2-7 | TRBV9 | - | - | CASSSTGTGSYEQYF | TGTGCCAGCAGCTCCACCGGGACGGGCTCCTACGAGCAGTACTTC
TRBJ2-7 | TRBV20-1 | - | once | CSAALGVTYEQYF | TGCAGTGCTGCCCTTGGGGTAACCTACGAGCAGTACTTC
TRBJ1-1 | TRBV28 | - | many | CASTNMREAFF | TGTGCCAGCACCAACATGAGAGAAGCTTTCTTT
TRBJ2-1 | TRBV30 | TRBD2 | - | CAWRATSGISYNEQFF | TGTGCCTGGAGAGCGACTAGCGGGATATCCTACAATGAGCAGTTCTTC
TRBJ1-5 | TRBV7-3 | - | few | CASSLKVYGEVGNQPQHF | TGTGCCAGCAGCTTAAAGGTGTACGGAGAGGTGGGCAATCAGCCCCAGCATTTT
TRBJ2-5 | TRBV11-2 | TRBD2 | many | CASSLRGLAAMGETQYF | TGTGCCAGCAGCTTAAGGGGACTAGCGGCGATGGGAGAGACCCAGTACTTC
TRBJ2-1 | TRBV29-1 | TRBD1 | - | CSVELTGAPSLFERFF | TGCAGCGTTGAACTGACAGGGGCCCCGAGTTTGTTTGAGCGGTTCTTC
TRBJ2-1 | TRBV4-1 | - | - | CASSQGLLQNEQFF | TGCGCCAGCAGCCAAGGACTGCTTCAGAATGAGCAGTTCTTC
TRBJ2-5 | TRBV20-1 | TRBD1 | many | CSANRGSQETQYF | TGCAGTGCTAACAGGGGAAGCCAAGAGACCCAGTACTTC
TRBJ2-6 | TRBV3-1 | - | few | CASSPKGSGANVLTF | TGTGCCAGCAGCCCGAAGGGATCTGGGGCCAACGTCCTGACTTTC
TRBJ2-7 | TRBV7-9 | - | many | CASSLGALDYEQYF | TGTGCCAGCAGCCTAGGGGCGCTGGACTACGAGCAGTACTTC
TRBJ2-5 | TRBV29-1 | - | many | CSVAGTTQETQYF | TGCAGCGTGGCCGGGACAACTCAAGAGACCCAGTACTTC
TRBJ2-1 | TRBV7-6 | - | - | CASSNPRVYNEQFF | TGTGCCAGCAGCAACCCTCGGGTCTACAATGAGCAGTTCTTC
TRBJ2-7 | TRBV11-3 | - | - | CASSLADGSGEQYF | TGTGCCAGCAGCTTAGCTGACGGGAGTGGCGAGCAGTACTTC
TRBJ2-3 | TRBV5-6 | TRBD1 | few | CASSFGQGEGTDTQYF | TGTGCCAGCAGCTTCGGACAGGGAGAGGGCACAGATACGCAGTATTTT
TRBJ2-7 | TRBV28 | TRBD2 | - | CASSLWGGGRSHEQYF | TGTGCCAGCAGTTTATGGGGGGGCGGGAGGTCCCACGAGCAGTACTTC
TRBJ1-4 | TRBV15 | - | many | CATSRDVVEKLFF | TGTGCCACCAGCAGAGATGTAGTTGAAAAACTGTTTTTT
TRBJ2-5 | TRBV20-1 | - | many | CSARDVGDQETQYF | TGCAGTGCTAGAGATGTCGGAGACCAAGAGACCCAGTACTTC
TRBJ2-7 | TRBV12-5 | TRBD2 | once | CASGREVGYEQYF | TGTGCTAGTGGTCGGGAGGTAGGCTACGAGCAGTACTTC
TRBJ2-3 | TRBV7-8 | - | many | CASRRLPLVTSTDTQYF | TGTGCCAGCAGACGACTACCACTCGTTACTAGCACAGATACGCAGTATTTT
TRBJ1-6 | TRBV20-1 | TRBD1 | once | CSAPGDRGAPLHF | TGCAGTGCGCCAGGGGACAGGGGAGCACCCCTCCACTTT
TRBJ2-3 | TRBV20-1 | TRBD2 | many | CSAPGLAGDTDTQYF | TGCAGTGCCCCTGGACTAGCGGGGGACACAGATACGCAGTATTTT
TRBJ1-6 | TRBV30 | - | few | CAWSPGTRVLHF | TGTGCCTGGAGTCCAGGCACAAGGGTCCTCCACTTT
TRBJ1-2 | TRBV28 | - | many | CASSLGGVNLYGYTF | TGTGCCAGCAGCCTCGGGGGGGTCAACCTCTATGGCTACACCTTC
TRBJ2-1 | TRBV7-6 | TRBD2 | - | CASTPGSSGRNEQFF | TGTGCCAGCACCCCTGGATCTAGCGGGAGGAATGAGCAGTTCTTC
TRBJ2-1 | TRBV30 | TRBD2 | - | CAYRLAGAYNEQFF | TGTGCCTACCGACTAGCGGGAGCCTACAATGAGCAGTTCTTC
TRBJ2-2 | TRBV10-3 | - | many | CAVEGPGTGELFF | TGTGCCGTCGAGGGGCCGGGCACCGGGGAGCTGTTTTTT
TRBJ1-2 | TRBV28 | - | many | CASQKGGDYGYTF | TGTGCCAGCCAGAAGGGGGGAGACTATGGCTACACCTTC
TRBJ1-1 | TRBV2 | - | many | CASSERTGLTGEAFF | TGTGCCAGCAGTGAGCGTACAGGGCTTACTGGTGAAGCTTTCTTT
TRBJ2-1 | TRBV6-1 | - | - | CASSESLAFYDEQFF | TGTGCCAGCAGTGAGTCGTTAGCTTTTTACGATGAGCAGTTCTTC
TRBJ1-4 | TRBV27 | - | once | CASIPGTRNEKLFF | TGTGCCAGCATCCCGGGAACCCGGAATGAAAAACTGTTTTTT
TRBJ2-1 | TRBV11-3 | - | many | CASSYGTPYNEQFF | TGTGCCAGCAGCTATGGGACACCATACAATGAGCAGTTCTTC
TRBJ2-5 | TRBV5-1 | - | many | CASSLAHKQETQYF | TGCGCCAGCAGCTTGGCACACAAACAAGAGACCCAGTACTTC